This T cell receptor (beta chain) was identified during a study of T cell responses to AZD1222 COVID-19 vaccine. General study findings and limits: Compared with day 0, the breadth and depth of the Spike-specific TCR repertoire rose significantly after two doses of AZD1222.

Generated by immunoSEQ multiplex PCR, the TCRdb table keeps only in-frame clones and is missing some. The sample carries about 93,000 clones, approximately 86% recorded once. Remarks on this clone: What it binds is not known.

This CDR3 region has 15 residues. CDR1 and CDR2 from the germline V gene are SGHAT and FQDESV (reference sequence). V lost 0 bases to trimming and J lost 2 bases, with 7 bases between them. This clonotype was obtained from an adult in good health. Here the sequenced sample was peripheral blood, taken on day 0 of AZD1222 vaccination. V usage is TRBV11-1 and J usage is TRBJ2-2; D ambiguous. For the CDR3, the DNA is TGTGCCAGCAGCTTAGCTGGGCCAAACACCGGGGAGCTGTTTTTT. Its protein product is CASSLAGPNTGELFF.